The present entry profiles one T cell receptor (beta chain) with its context. V lost 10 bases to trimming and J lost 8 bases; unmatched junction nucleotides: 19. Germline V gene sequence: CDR1 SGHAT, CDR2 FQNNGV. The CDR3 spans 16 residues. Study processing details: Amplification from reference gene primers served as the basis for estimated nucleated cell counts. This table comes from immunoSEQ multiplex PCR, and its TCRdb copy is limited to in-frame clones, with some not included. The V and J calls and clone size come from that table; D and trimming were worked out from the DNA. The table records about 120,000 clones, around four fifths of them present only once. This record belongs to a study of blood T cell repertoires in COVID-19. At the level of the study: The analysed material was cDNA or gDNA that came from T cells, B-cell-depleted T cells, or PBMCs.

The V gene is TRBV11-2, the J gene TRBJ2-1; 8 positions agree with TRBD1. The material sequenced was peripheral blood. This TCR was recovered from a man in his 60s with acute or convalescent COVID-19. The CDR3 loop reads CATRSVRLGRGHEQFF. Written as DNA, the CDR3 is TGTGCCACCCGCAGTGTCCGGTTGGGCAGGGGGCATGAGCAGTTCTTC.